Sequencing of this T cell receptor (beta chain) was carried out in a study of blood T cells in healthy people across ages. A sample-barcoded 5' primer and a J-beta primer mix were used in a second PCR of roughly 6 to 11 cycles. TCRdb reprocessed the 5' RACE reads with MiXCR, giving one entry per CDR3 protein. The sample carries 700,000 to 800,000 distinct CDR3 sequences, about 42% recorded once. This clonotype came up a few times. The TCR originated in a woman aged 55 to 70 in good health. Input material: blood.

The CDR3 region has the DNA TGTGCCAGCAGCTTCCGGGACAGGGATACCGAGCAGTACTTC. Its protein product is CASSFRDRDTEQYF. This rearrangement joins TRBV5-5 to TRBJ2-4; 9 bases are shared with TRBD1. Matching the DNA end better, TRBJ2-7 makes the J call doubtful. The CDR3 runs to 14 residues. CDR1 and CDR2 (germline): SGHKS, YYEKEE (reference sequence).